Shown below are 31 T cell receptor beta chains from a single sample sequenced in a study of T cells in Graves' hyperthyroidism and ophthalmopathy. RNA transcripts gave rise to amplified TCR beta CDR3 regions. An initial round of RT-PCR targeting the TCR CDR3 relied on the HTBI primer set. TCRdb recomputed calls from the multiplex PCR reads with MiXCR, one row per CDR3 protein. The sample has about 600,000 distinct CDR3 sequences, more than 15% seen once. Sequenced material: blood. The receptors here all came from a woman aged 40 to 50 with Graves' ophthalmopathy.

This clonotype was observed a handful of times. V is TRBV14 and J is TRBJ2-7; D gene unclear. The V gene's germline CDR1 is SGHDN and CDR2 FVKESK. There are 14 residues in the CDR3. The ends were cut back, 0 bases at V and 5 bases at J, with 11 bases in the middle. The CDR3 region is CASSQEDPGDEQYF. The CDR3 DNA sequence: TGTGCCAGCAGCCAAGAAGACCCTGGGGACGAGCAGTACTTC.

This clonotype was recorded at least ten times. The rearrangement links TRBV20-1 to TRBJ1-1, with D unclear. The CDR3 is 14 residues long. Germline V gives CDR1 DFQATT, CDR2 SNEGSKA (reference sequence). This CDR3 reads CSALSRPRNTEAFF. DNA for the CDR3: TGCAGCGCCCTCTCTAGGCCTCGGAACACTGAAGCTTTCTTT.

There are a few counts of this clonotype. CDR3 sequence reads: CASSASEANTGELFF. In nucleotides, the CDR3 is TGTGCCAGCAGTGCTAGCGAAGCGAACACCGGGGAGCTGTTTTTT. V usage is TRBV3-1 and J usage is TRBJ2-2, with D perhaps TRBD2 (6 bases). V gave up 6 bases and J gave up 0 bases, with 11 bases separating them. The CDR3 is made up of 15 amino acids. The V gene's germline CDR1 is LGHDT and CDR2 YNNKEL (reference sequence).

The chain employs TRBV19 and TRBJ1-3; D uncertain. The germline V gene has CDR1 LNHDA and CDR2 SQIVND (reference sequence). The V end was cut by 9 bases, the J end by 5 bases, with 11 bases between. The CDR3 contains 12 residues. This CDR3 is CASVGPRNTIYF. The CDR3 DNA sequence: TGTGCCAGCGTGGGCCCTCGAAACACCATATATTTT.

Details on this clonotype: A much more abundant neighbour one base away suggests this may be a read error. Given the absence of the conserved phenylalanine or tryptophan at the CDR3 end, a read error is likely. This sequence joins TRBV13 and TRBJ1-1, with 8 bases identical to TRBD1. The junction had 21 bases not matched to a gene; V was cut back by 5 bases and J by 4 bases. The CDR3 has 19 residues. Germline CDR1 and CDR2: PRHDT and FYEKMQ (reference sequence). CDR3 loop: CASSERTGPRFQASTEAFL. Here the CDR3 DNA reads TGTGCCAGCAGCGAAAGGACAGGGCCCCGTTTTCAGGCGAGCACTGAAGCTTTCCTT.

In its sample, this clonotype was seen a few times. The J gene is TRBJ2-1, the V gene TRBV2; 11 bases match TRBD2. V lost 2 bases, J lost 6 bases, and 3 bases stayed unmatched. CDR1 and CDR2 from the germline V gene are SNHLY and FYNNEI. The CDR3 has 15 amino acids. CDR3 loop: CASSESSGGFNEQFF. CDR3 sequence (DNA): TGTGCCAGCAGTGAATCTAGCGGGGGGTTCAATGAGCAGTTCTTC.

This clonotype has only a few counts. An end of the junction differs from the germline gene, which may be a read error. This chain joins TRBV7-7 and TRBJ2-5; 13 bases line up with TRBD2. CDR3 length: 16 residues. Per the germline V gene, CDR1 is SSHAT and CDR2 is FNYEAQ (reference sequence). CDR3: CASSPPGLAGRETQYF. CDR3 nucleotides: TGTGCTAGCAGCCCTCCGGGACTAGCGGGAAGAGAGACCCAGTACTTC.

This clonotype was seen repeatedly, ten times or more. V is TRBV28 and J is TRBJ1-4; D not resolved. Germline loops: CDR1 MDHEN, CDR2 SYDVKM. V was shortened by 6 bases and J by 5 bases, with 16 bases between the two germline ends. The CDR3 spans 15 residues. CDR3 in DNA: TGTGCCAGCAGGGGGAGACAAGTTGGGAATGAAAAACTGTTTTTT. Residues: CASRGRQVGNEKLFF.

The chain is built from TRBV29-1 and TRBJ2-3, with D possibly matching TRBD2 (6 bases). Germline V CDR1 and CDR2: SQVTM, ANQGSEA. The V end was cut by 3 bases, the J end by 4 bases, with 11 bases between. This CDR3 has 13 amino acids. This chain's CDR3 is CSVEGGGADTQYF. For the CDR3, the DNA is TGCAGCGTTGAGGGCGGAGGGGCAGATACGCAGTATTTT.

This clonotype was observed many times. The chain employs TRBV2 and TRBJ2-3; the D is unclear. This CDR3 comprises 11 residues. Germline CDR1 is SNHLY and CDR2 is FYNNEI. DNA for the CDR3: TGTAGCTCCGGATTGGTAGAGACGCAGTATTTT. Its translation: CSSGLVETQYF.

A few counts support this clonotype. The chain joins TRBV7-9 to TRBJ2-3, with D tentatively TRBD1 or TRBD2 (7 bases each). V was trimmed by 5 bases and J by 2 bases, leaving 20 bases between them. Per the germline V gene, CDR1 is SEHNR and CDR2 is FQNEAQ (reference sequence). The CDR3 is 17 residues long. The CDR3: CASSLGEGALVTDTQYF. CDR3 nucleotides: TGTGCCAGCAGCCTCGGGGAGGGGGCGCTTGTCACAGATACGCAGTATTTT.

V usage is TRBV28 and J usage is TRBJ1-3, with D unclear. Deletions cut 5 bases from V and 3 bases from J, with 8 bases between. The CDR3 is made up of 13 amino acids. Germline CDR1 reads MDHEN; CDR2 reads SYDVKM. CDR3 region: CASSLDLGNTIYF. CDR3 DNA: TGTGCCAGCAGTCTGGACCTTGGAAACACCATATATTTT.

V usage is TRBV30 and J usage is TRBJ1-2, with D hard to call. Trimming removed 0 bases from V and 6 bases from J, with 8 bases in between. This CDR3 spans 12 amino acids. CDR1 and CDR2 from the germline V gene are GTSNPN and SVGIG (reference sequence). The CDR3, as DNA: TGTGCCTGGAGTGTAACACACAATGGCTACACCTTC. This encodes CAWSVTHNGYTF.

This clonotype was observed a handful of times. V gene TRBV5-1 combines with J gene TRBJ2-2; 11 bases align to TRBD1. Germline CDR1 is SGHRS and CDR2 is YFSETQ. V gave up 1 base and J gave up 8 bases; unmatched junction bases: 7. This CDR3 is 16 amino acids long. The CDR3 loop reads CASSLWTGGIGGELFF. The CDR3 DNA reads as TGCGCCAGCAGCTTGTGGACAGGGGGCATCGGGGGGGAGCTGTTTTTT.

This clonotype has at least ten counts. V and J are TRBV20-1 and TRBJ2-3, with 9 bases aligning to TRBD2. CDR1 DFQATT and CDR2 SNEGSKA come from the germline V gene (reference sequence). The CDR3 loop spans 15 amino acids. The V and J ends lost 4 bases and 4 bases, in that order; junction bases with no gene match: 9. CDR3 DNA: TGCAGTGCTAAAGGGAAGCGGGAGGACTCAGATACGCAGTATTTT. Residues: CSAKGKREDSDTQYF.

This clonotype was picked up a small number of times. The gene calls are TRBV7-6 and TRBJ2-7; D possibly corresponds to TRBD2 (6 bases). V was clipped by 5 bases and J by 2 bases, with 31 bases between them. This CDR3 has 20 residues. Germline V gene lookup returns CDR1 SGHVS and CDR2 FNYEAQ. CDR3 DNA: TGTGCCAGCAGCCCCAGATCGAGGGACTCCCCCATCCCCCTAACCTACGAGCAGTACTTC. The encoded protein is CASSPRSRDSPIPLTYEQYF.

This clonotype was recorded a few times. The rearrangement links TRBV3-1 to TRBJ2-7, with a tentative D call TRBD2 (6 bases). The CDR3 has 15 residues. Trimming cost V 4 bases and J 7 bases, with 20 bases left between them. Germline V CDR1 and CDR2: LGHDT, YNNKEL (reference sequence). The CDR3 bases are TGTGCCAGCAGCCCGTACGGGACTCCCACTTTTGAGCAGTACTTC. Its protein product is CASSPYGTPTFEQYF.

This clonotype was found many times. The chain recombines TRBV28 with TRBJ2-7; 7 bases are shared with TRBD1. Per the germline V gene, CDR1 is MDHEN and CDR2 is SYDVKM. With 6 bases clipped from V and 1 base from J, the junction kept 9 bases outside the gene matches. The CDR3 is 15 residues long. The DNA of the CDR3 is TGTGCCAGCAGGGAACGACAGGGTGGATCCTACGAGCAGTACTTC. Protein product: CASRERQGGSYEQYF.

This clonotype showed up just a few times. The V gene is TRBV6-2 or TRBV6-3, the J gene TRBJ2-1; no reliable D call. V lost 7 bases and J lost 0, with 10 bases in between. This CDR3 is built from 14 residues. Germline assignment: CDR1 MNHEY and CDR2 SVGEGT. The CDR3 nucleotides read TGTGCCAGCACCCTGAGTGGCTCCTACAATGAGCAGTTCTTC. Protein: CASTLSGSYNEQFF.

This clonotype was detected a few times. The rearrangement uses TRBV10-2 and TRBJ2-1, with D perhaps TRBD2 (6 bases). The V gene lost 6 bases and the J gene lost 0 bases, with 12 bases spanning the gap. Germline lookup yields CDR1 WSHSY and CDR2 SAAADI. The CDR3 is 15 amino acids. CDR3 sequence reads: CASSLAEGSYNEQFF. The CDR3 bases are TGCGCCAGCAGCTTAGCGGAAGGCTCCTACAATGAGCAGTTCTTC.

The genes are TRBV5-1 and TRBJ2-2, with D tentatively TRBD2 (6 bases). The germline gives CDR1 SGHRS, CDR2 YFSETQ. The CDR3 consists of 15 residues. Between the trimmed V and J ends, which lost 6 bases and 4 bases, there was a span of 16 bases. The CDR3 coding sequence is TGCGCCAGCACCCGGGGTGGCGGGACCACCGGGGAGCTGTTTTTT. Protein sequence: CASTRGGGTTGELFF.

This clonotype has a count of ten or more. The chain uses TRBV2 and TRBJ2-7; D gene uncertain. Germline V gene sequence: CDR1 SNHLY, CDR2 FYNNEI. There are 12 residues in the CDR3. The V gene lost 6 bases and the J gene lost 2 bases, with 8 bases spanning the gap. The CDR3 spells CASRPNAYEQYF. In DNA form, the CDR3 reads TGTGCCAGCAGACCTAACGCCTACGAGCAGTACTTC.

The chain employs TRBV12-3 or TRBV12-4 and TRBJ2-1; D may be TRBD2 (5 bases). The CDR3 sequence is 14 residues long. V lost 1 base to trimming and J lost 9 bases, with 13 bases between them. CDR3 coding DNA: TGTGCCAGCAGTTTAGTGATTTCGGGGAGTGAGCAGTTCTTC. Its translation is CASSLVISGSEQFF.

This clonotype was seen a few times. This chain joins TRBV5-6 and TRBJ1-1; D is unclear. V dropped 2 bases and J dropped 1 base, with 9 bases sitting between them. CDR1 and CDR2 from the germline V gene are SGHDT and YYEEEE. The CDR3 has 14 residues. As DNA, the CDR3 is TGTGCCAGCAGCTTCGGGTTCGGGAACACTGAAGCTTTCTTT. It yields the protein CASSFGFGNTEAFF.

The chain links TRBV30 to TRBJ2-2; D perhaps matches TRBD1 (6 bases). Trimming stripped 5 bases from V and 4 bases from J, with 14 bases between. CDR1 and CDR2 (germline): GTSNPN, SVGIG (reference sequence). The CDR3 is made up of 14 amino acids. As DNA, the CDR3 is TGTGCCTGGTCAGGGGAGTCGGGCACCGGGGAGCTGTTTTTT. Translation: CAWSGESGTGELFF.

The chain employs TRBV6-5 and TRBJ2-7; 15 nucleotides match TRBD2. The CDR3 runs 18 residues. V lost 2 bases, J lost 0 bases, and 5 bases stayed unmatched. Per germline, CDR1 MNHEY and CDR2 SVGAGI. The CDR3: CASSYGLAGGPTSYEQYF. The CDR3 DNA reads TGTGCCAGCAGTTACGGACTAGCGGGAGGGCCCACCTCCTACGAGCAGTACTTC.

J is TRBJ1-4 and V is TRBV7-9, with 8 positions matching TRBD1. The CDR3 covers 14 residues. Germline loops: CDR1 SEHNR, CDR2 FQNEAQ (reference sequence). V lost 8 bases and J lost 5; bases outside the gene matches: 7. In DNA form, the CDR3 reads TGTGCCAGCGCCCAGGGGGCGTGGAATGAAAAACTGTTTTTT. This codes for CASAQGAWNEKLFF.

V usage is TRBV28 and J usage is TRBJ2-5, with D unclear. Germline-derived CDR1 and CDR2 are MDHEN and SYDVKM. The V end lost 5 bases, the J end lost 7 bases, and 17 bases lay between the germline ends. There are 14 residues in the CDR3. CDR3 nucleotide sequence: TGTGCCAGCAGTGTAGGCCCCTCTGTCGGGACCCAGTACTTC. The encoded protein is CASSVGPSVGTQYF. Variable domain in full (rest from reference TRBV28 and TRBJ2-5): DVKVTQSSRYLVKRTGEKVFLECVQDMDHENMFWYRQDPGLGLRLIYFSYDVKMKEKGDIPEGYSVSREKKERFSLILESASTNQTSMYLCASSVGPSVGTQYFGPGTRLLVL.

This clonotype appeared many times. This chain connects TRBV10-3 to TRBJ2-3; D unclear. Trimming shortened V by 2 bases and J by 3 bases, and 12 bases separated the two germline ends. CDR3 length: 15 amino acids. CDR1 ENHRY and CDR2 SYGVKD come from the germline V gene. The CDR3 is CAISEPTMGTDTQYF. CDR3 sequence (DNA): TGTGCCATCAGTGAGCCCACAATGGGTACAGATACGCAGTATTTT.

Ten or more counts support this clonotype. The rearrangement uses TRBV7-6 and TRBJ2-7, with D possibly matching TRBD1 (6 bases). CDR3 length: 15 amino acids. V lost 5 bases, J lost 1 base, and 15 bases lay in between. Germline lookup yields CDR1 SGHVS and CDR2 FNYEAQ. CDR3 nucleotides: TGTGCCAGCAGCGATTCTTACAGGGCTTCCTACGAGCAGTACTTC. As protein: CASSDSYRASYEQYF.

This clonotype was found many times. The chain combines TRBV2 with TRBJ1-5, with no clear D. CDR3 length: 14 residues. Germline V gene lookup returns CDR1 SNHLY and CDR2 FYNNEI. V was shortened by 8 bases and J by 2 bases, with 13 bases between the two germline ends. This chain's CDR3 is CASRGGNGNQPQHF. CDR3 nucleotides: TGTGCCAGCCGGGGAGGGAACGGCAATCAGCCCCAGCATTTT. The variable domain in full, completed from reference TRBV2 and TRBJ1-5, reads EPEVTQTPSHQVTQMGQEVILRCVPISNHLYFYWYRQILGQKVEFLVSFYNNEISEKSEIFDDQFSVERPDGSNFTLKIRSTKLEDSAMYFCASRGGNGNQPQHFGDGTRLSIL.